This T cell receptor (beta chain) was identified during a study of blood T cell repertoires in COVID-19. About the research overall: Both acute and convalescent COVID-19 samples were obtained from the United States, Italy and Spain. T cells, B-cell-depleted T cells, or PBMCs supplied cDNA or gDNA.

Per the original data handling: Reference gene primer amplification gave nucleated cell count estimates. Libraries were prepared by immunoSEQ multiplex PCR; TCRdb keeps only in-frame clonotypes and omits some of them. V, J and clone size were drawn from that table, and D and trimming were deduced from the DNA. The sample consists of about 180,000 clones, about 81% of them appearing once. Trimming cost V 0 bases and J 2 bases, with 5 bases left between them. CDR3 length: 15 residues. Germline CDR1 reads KGHSH; CDR2 reads LQKENI. Enrolment of Seattle patients took place during active infection, and they were followed longitudinally.

Sequencing was carried out using peripheral blood. This sequence was found in a woman of 80 years or more with COVID-19, enrolled during active disease. This sequence joins TRBV18 and TRBJ2-6; no clear D gene. As DNA, the CDR3 is TGTGCCAGCTCACCACCAACAGCTGGGGCCAACGTCCTGACTTTC. This sequence encodes CASSPPTAGANVLTF.